This TCR beta chain was identified in a study of blood T cell repertoires in COVID-19. About the research overall: Donors in the United States, Italy and Spain gave samples during acute or convalescent COVID-19.

Per the original methods: Researchers report that nucleated cell counts were estimated from reference gene primer amplification. The data were produced by immunoSEQ multiplex PCR, yet TCRdb's version contains in-frame clones alone and is incomplete. V and J calls and clone size come straight from that table; D and trimming were deduced from the DNA. The sample holds approximately 250,000 clones, around 90% seen once. This CDR3 spans 13 amino acids. Germline CDR1 SSHAT, CDR2 FNYEAQ (reference sequence). Participants were aged about 18 to 89 years from about two dozen US areas. Participants' own reports of clinical history determined their cohort assignment. This clone has a single count. A junction end diverges from the germline sequence, so it may reflect a read error.

V usage is TRBV7-7 and J usage is TRBJ1-1; D is unclear. Sample: PBMCs or T cells enriched from blood (not recorded which). The origin of this receptor is a middle-aged woman who had been exposed to COVID-19. Here the CDR3 DNA reads TGTGCTAGCAGCTTATTCATGAACACTGAAGCTTTCTTT. Its protein product is CASSLFMNTEAFF. The full variable domain, with the rest looked up from reference TRBV7-7 and TRBJ1-1, is GAGVSQSPRYKVTKRGQDVTLRCDPISSHATLYWYQQALGQGPEFLTYFNYEAQPDKSGLPSDRFSAERPEGSISTLTIQRTEQRDSAMYRCASSLFMNTEAFFGQGTRLTVV.